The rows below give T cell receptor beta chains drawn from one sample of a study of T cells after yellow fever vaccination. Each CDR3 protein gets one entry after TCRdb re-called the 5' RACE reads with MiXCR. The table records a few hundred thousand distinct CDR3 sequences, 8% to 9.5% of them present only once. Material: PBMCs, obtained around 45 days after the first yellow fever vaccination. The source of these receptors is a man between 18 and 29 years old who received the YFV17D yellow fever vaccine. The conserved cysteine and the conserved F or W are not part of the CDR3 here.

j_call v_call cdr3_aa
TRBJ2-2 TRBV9 ASSSRTSGGPGELF
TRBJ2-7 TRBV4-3 ASSQDASGSSYEQY
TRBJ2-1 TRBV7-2 ASSPRGLAGNEQF
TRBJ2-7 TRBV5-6 ASSLAGVRYEQY
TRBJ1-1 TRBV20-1 SARELLQGVDTEAF
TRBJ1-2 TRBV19 ASRTGSEDYGYT
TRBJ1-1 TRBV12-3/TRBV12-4 ASSPALVYEAF
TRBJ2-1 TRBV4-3 ASSQPLGPERQEQF
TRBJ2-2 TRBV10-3 ASRASGAAGTGELF
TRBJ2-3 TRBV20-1 SASSRDGTTDTQY
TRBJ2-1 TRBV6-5 ASSYSNNNEQF
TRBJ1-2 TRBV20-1 SARDPGQLQT
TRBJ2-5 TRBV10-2 ASSDRGGGSETQY
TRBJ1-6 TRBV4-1 ASGSYNSPLH
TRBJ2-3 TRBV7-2 ASRTSSDTQY
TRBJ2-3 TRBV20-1 SAPRSGFGDTQY
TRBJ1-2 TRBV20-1 SARPLGRGYGYT
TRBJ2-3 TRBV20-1 SASLAGRSTDTQY
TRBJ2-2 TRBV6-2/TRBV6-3 ASSSLFGGELF
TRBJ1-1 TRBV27 ASSLYHPGTENTEAF
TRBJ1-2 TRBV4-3 ASSPNGGLGYGYT
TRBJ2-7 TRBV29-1 SAYSGTAYEQY
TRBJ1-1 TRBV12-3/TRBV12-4 AFSLPPTGLIVNTEAF
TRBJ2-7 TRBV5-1 ASSGTIGVIDEQY
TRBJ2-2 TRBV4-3 ASSLRVAHTGELF
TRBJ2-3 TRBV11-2 ASSLRNGFKDTQY
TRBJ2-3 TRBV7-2 ASSSSSGGYTDTQY
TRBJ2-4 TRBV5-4 ASSLAREQLNIQY